The clone carrying this TCR beta chain was found many times. The antigen is unknown. The V gene end was trimmed by 2 bases and the J gene end by 5 bases; junction bases not matched to a gene: 6. The V gene's germline CDR1 is SGDLS and CDR2 YYNGEE. This CDR3 contains 15 residues. For TCR beta, libraries came from quantitative 5'-RACE with molecular barcodes. One entry per CDR3 protein, called by TCRdb with MiXCR from the 5' RACE reads. Of about 160,000 distinct CDR3 sequences listed, 9.8% are singletons. This entry belongs to a study of CD8 T cells in ankylosing spondylitis. Whole-study findings and limits: A motif of several highly homologous TCR beta variants was seen as apparently characteristic of ankylosing spondylitis blood. With a CD8+ phenotype, disease-linked clones were relatively rare in peripheral blood.

The rearrangement uses TRBV9 and TRBJ2-3, with TRBD2 matching 9 bases. The specimen sequenced was blood, either unsorted or a sorted T cell fraction (not recorded which). The receptor was isolated from a female donor with ankylosing spondylitis or in good health (not recorded which). Written as DNA, the CDR3 is TGTGCCAGCAGCGTTAGCGGGAGTTGGGGAGATACGCAGTATTTT. It yields the protein CASSVSGSWGDTQYF.